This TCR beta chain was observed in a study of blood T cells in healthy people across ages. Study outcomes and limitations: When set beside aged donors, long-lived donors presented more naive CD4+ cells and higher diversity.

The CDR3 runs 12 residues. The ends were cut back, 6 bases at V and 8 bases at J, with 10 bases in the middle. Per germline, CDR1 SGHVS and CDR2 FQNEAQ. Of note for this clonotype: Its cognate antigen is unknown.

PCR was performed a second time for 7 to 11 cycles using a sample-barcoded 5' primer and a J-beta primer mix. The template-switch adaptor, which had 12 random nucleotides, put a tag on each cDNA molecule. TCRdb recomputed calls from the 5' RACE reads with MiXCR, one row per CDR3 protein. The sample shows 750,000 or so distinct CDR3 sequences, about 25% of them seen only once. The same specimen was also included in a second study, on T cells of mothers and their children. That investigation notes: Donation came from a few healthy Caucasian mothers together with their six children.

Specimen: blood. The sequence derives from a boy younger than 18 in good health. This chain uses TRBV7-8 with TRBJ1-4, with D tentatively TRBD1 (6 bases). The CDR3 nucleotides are TGTGCCAGCAGTGCAGGGGTCGAAAAACTGTTTTTT. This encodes CASSAGVEKLFF.